These 13 T cell receptor beta chains came from one sample sequenced in a study of blood T cell repertoires in COVID-19 (dated by TCRdb to the early 2020s). Library method: the immunoSEQ multiplex PCR assay. What TCRdb holds here is the immuneACCESS table cut down to in-frame rearrangements. Part of the clones is not present; checked against another copy, under half of the missing clones reflect an unresolved V gene, and the others are unexplained. The sample table lists about 200,000 clones, roughly 85% of them with a count of one. The ten largest clones add up to roughly 3% of the sample. Input material: peripheral blood. The receptors shown here come from a man between 60 and 70 years old with acute or convalescent COVID-19.

This chain joins TRBV5-1 and TRBJ2-5; D remains ambiguous. CDR1 is SGHRS, CDR2 YFSETQ, per germline. The CDR3 consists of 14 residues. Between the trimmed V and J ends, which lost 0 bases and 2 bases, there was a span of 8 bases. The CDR3 coding sequence is TGCGCCAGCAGCTTGGATCTAAAACAAGAGACCCAGTACTTC. As protein: CASSLDLKQETQYF.

Here the CDR3 reads CASGVGEGQPQHF. DNA for the CDR3: TGTGCCAGCGGGGTAGGAGAGGGTCAGCCCCAGCATTTT. The V gene is TRBV7-3, the J gene TRBJ1-5; D unresolved. In germline, CDR1 is SGHTA, CDR2 FQGTGA. This CDR3 spans 13 amino acids. Trimming shortened V by 8 bases and J by 6 bases, and 14 bases separated the two germline ends.

The rearrangement links TRBV28 to TRBJ1-6; D not certain. Germline-derived CDR1 and CDR2 are MDHEN and SYDVKM. The CDR3 is 15 amino acids. Trimming took 5 bases from V and 2 from J, leaving 10 bases between them. The CDR3 reads CASSGLSAYNSPLHF. As DNA, the CDR3 is TGTGCCAGCAGTGGATTGAGCGCCTATAATTCACCCCTCCACTTT. The full variable domain, rest sourced from reference TRBV28 and TRBJ1-6, is DVKVTQSSRYLVKRTGEKVFLECVQDMDHENMFWYRQDPGLGLRLIYFSYDVKMKEKGDIPEGYSVSREKKERFSLILESASTNQTSMYLCASSGLSAYNSPLHFGNGTRLTVT.

The rearrangement links TRBV13 to TRBJ2-7; 7 bases agree with TRBD1. There are 13 residues in the CDR3. Trimming took 5 bases from V and 2 from J; bases not matched to a gene: 3. Germline values: CDR1 PRHDT, CDR2 FYEKMQ (reference sequence). The CDR3 DNA reads TGTGCCAGCAGCAACAGGGGAACCTACGAGCAGTACTTC. As protein: CASSNRGTYEQYF.

The rearrangement joins TRBV9 to TRBJ2-1, with 7 nucleotides matching TRBD2. Germline V gene data show CDR1 as SGDLS and CDR2 as YYNGEE. CDR3 length: 13 residues. With 4 bases clipped from V and 5 bases from J, the junction kept 3 bases outside the gene matches. CDR3 amino acids: CASSRLADNEQFF. The CDR3 bases are TGTGCCAGCAGCCGGCTAGCGGACAATGAGCAGTTCTTC. Together with reference TRBV9 and TRBJ2-1, the CDR3 gives the full variable domain: DSGVTQTPKHLITATGQRVTLRCSPRSGDLSVYWYQQSLDQGLQFLIQYYNGEERAKGNILERFSAQQFPDLHSELNLSSLELGDSALYFCASSRLADNEQFFGPGTRLTVL.

This clone was detected only once. The J gene is TRBJ2-1, the V gene TRBV7-2, with 9 bases identical to TRBD2. Germline V gene sequence: CDR1 SGHTA, CDR2 FQGNSA. This CDR3 is built from 16 residues. Trimming at V came to 5 bases and at J to 7 bases, leaving 12 bases not matched to a gene. This chain's CDR3 is CASSPFGGRAGNEQFF. DNA of the CDR3: TGTGCCAGCAGCCCCTTTGGCGGGAGGGCGGGGAATGAGCAGTTCTTC.

The J gene is TRBJ1-2, the V gene TRBV29-1; D is unclear. The V end was cut by 7 bases, the J end by 4 bases, with 13 bases between. Germline V CDR1 and CDR2: SQVTM, ANQGSEA. The CDR3 runs to 12 residues. The CDR3: CSGHSNSYGYTF. The DNA for the CDR3 is TGCAGCGGGCACAGCAACAGCTATGGCTACACCTTC. Combining the CDR3 with reference TRBV29-1 and TRBJ1-2 gives the whole variable domain SAVISQKPSRDICQRGTSLTIQCQVDSQVTMMFWYRQQPGQSLTLIATANQGSEATYESGFVIDKFPISRPNLTFSTLTVSNMSPEDSSIYLCSGHSNSYGYTFGSGTRLTVV.

The J gene is TRBJ1-4, the V gene TRBV9, with TRBD1 identical over 7 bases. CDR3 length equals 16 residues. V shed 3 bases and J 5 bases; nucleotides not matched to a gene: 10. Germline values: CDR1 SGDLS, CDR2 YYNGEE. CDR3 sequence: CASSETEGGQNEKLFF. Written as DNA, the CDR3 is TGTGCCAGCAGCGAAACTGAAGGGGGCCAAAATGAAAAACTGTTTTTT.

The V and J genes are TRBV5-4 and TRBJ1-1; a possible D gene is TRBD1 (6 bases). The CDR3 covers 15 residues. Germline V gene sequence: CDR1 SGHNT, CDR2 YYREEE (reference sequence). Trimming pared 4 bases from V and 3 bases from J, leaving 16 bases between. CDR3 coding DNA: TGTGCCAGCAGCCCTATACAGGGATTGTACACTGAAGCTTTCTTT. This sequence encodes CASSPIQGLYTEAFF. Complete variable domain (other parts from reference TRBV5-4 and TRBJ1-1): ETGVTQSPTHLIKTRGQQVTLRCSSQSGHNTVSWYQQALGQGPQFIFQYYREEENGRGNFPPRFSGLQFPNYSSELNVNALELDDSALYLCASSPIQGLYTEAFFGQGTRLTVV.

The chain has TRBV9 and TRBJ2-3; possibly TRBD1 for D (5 bases). The CDR3 has 16 amino acids. With 0 bases removed from V and 3 bases from J, the gap between germline ends came to 14 bases. CDR1 and CDR2 from the germline V gene are SGDLS and YYNGEE. Here the CDR3 reads CASSVVERQSTDTQYF. The CDR3 DNA sequence: TGTGCCAGCAGCGTAGTGGAAAGACAGTCTACAGATACGCAGTATTTT.

This clone was seen a few times. CDR3 region: CASSFGGTRRRTQYF. CDR3 DNA: TGTGCCAGCAGTTTCGGCGGGACTAGACGGCGTACGCAGTATTTT. The chain links TRBV27 to TRBJ2-3; 8 bases are a match to TRBD2. The V and J ends lost 3 bases and 8 bases, in that order; junction bases with no gene match: 10. CDR1 is MNHEY and CDR2 is SMNVEV in the germline V gene (reference sequence). The CDR3 is 15 amino acids.

V usage is TRBV7-8 and J usage is TRBJ2-3, with TRBD1 matching over 9 bases. V shed 3 bases, J shed 6 bases, and the junction held 7 bases outside the gene matches. Per the germline V gene, CDR1 is SGHVS and CDR2 is FQNEAQ. The CDR3 length is 15 residues. CDR3 nucleotides: TGTGCCAGCAGCTTTGGGGACAGGGTATCCGATACGCAGTATTTT. Its translation is CASSFGDRVSDTQYF.

The V and J genes are TRBV30 and TRBJ1-1; D is uncertain. Germline CDR1 reads GTSNPN; CDR2 reads SVGIG (reference sequence). Trimming left V 0 bases short and J 12 bases short, with 20 bases between. The CDR3 is made up of 14 amino acids. CDR3 sequence reads: CAWSVLGYGWRTFF. In DNA form, the CDR3 reads TGTGCCTGGAGTGTACTCGGGTACGGCTGGAGGACTTTCTTT.